This TCR beta chain was sequenced in a study of blood T cell repertoires in COVID-19. Study details: Both acute and convalescent COVID-19 samples were obtained from the United States, Italy and Spain. T cells, B-cell-depleted T cells, or PBMCs provided the cDNA or gDNA that served as material.

Study processing details: By means of reference gene primer amplification, nucleated cell counts were estimated. Produced via immunoSEQ multiplex PCR; TCRdb's table is partial and in-frame only. Clone size and the V and J calls come from that table; the DNA yielded D and trimming. The sample yields about 170,000 clones, 80% to 85% seen once. The CDR3 totals 14 residues. Trimming at V came to 4 bases and at J to 6 bases, leaving 6 bases not matched to a gene. Germline CDR1 and CDR2: SNHLY and FYNNEI. This clone was seen a few times. This chain links TRBV2 with TRBJ1-5; TRBD1 matches at 7 bases. The specimen was peripheral blood. This clonotype was sampled from a man between 65 and 85 years old with active or convalescent COVID-19. CDR3 protein: CASSVEGAGQPQHF. The CDR3 DNA follows: TGTGCCAGCAGTGTGGAGGGGGCTGGTCAGCCCCAGCATTTT.